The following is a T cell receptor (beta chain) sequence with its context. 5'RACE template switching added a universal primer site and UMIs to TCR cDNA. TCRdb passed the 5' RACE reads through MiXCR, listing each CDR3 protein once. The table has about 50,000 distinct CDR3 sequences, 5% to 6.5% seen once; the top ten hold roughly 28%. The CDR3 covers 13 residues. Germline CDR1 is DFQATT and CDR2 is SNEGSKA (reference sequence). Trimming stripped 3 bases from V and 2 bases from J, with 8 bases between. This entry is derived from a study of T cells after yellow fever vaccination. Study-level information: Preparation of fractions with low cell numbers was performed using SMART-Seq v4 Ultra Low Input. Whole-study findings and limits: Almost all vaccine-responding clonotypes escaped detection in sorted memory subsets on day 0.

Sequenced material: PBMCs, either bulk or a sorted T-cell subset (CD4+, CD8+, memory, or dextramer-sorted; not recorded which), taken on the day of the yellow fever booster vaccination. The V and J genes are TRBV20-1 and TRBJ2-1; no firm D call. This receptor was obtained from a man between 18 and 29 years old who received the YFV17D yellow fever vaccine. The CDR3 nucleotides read TGCAGTGCTAGTCGGGCGACCTACAATGAGCAGTTCTTC. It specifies CSASRATYNEQFF.